A selection of T cell receptor beta chains follows, all from one sample in a study of graft-versus-host responses after intestinal transplantation. Their recognized antigens are unknown. The method was immunoSEQ multiplex PCR; TCRdb's version includes in-frame clones alone and lacks a portion of them. The sample shows around 100,000 clones, over 75% of them seen only once. Sequencing was performed on unstimulated CD4+ T cells sorted from spleen or lymph node cells, taken before transplant. The receptors come from a human donor who was the organ donor for an intestinal transplant. Each CDR3 is given without its conserved first and last residue. Fields, in order: V gene, J gene, CDR3 protein.

TRBV4-1	TRBJ1-1	ASSQWPRGEQAF
TRBV27	TRBJ2-7	ASSLWAKSYEQY
TRBV7-2	TRBJ2-2	ASSLARGTGFTGELF
TRBV21-1	TRBJ1-5	ASSKGRDGRVRDQPQH
TRBV18	TRBJ2-7	ASSPRSGVRRGYDEQY
TRBV7-2	TRBJ1-2	ASSLDPSLGYT
TRBV11-2	TRBJ2-1	ASSLGGKGGDEQF
TRBV15	TRBJ2-3	ATSRDLAPYTDTQY
TRBV15	TRBJ2-7	ATSRTPGLAGDEQY
TRBV19	TRBJ2-5	ASSRDGDEARKTQY
TRBV5-1	TRBJ2-7	ASSLVGESGEQY
TRBV7-8	TRBJ2-1	ASSLIQLNLVFDEQF
TRBV4-1	TRBJ1-5	ASSQAEGWSNQPQH
TRBV27	TRBJ1-4	ASSRLGRGNEKLF
TRBV6-1	TRBJ2-6	ASSERGRGSGANVLT
TRBV4-1	TRBJ2-7	ASSFPPYEQY
TRBV4-1	TRBJ1-4	ASSQDWGRITITNEKLF
TRBV5-4	TRBJ1-6	ASSFAAGINSPLH
TRBV2	TRBJ1-1	VTGDFTEAF
TRBV9	TRBJ2-1	ASSVVLAGVNEQF
TRBV15	TRBJ1-6	ATSREGSSYNSPLH
TRBV6-5	TRBJ1-2	ASSHYRGGYYGYT
TRBV7-2	TRBJ2-7	ASSPNPPGLSEQY
TRBV6-1	TRBJ2-4	ASSARQGAGDIQY
TRBV30	TRBJ2-5	AWSGGLLETQY
TRBV20-1	TRBJ2-3	SARVDTQY
TRBV10-3	TRBJ2-3	AISESVVLAGQATDTQY
TRBV20-1	TRBJ1-2	SERRGYGYT
TRBV28	TRBJ1-1	ASSIGGQLNTEAF
TRBV4-1	TRBJ2-4	ASSHLGLAGGPGKNIQY
TRBV30	TRBJ1-6	AWRRWDSENSPLH
TRBV11-2	TRBJ1-6	ASGSVRSPLH
TRBV5-1	TRBJ1-3	ASHVGNGAGNTIY
TRBV11-2	TRBJ1-6	ASSLVGTGGSYNSPLH
TRBV6-6	TRBJ1-6	ASSYDREVYNSPLH
TRBV2	TRBJ2-7	ASRGQVYEQY
TRBV20-1	TRBJ1-1	SASGQGDAF
TRBV6-1	TRBJ2-2	ASSEFQGLTGELF
TRBV10-1	TRBJ2-3	ASSVMAGAQY
TRBV20-1	TRBJ1-1	RVDRGPFTF